This T cell receptor (beta chain) was captured in a study of CD8+ T cells in alopecia areata. In each case, RNA was isolated and then reverse transcribed into cDNA as the sequencing template. Measured with immunoSEQ multiplex PCR; TCRdb has only the in-frame clones, and not every one. The table has 150,000 to 200,000 clones, 50% to 60% seen once. Germline CDR1 reads MNHEY; CDR2 reads SMNVEV (reference sequence). This CDR3 comprises 15 residues. The study team obtained lesional scalp punch biopsies and peripheral blood from alopecia areata patients. The chain uses TRBV27 and TRBJ2-5; D possibly matches TRBD1 or TRBD2 (5 bases each). The DNA end lines up better with TRBJ2-7; the J call may be wrong. The sequence was obtained from a human donor with alopecia areata. The specimen comprised CD4+ T cells sorted from blood, sampled at week 0. The CDR3 sequence: CASSPNGRDPYEQYF. CDR3 bases: TGTGCCAGCAGCCCCAACGGAAGGGACCCCTACGAGCAGTACTTC.